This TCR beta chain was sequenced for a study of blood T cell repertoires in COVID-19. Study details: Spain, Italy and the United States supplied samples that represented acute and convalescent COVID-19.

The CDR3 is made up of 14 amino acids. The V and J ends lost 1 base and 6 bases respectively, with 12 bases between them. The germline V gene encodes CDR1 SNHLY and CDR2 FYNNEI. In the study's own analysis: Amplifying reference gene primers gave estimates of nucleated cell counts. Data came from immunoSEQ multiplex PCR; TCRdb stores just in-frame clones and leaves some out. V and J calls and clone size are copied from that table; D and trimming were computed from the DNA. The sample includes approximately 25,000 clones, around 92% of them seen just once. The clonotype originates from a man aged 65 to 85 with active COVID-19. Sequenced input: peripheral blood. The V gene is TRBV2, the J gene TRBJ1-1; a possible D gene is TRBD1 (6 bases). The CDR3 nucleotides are TGTGCCAGCAGTGAAGGGCAGGGGTGGGCTGAAGCTTTCTTT. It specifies CASSEGQGWAEAFF.